This T cell receptor beta chain stems from a study of T-cell memory formation after mild COVID-19. General observations from the study: Clones that contracted clustered mainly in CM and EM if CD4+ and in EMRA if CD8+. A subset of responding clones appeared in pre-infection memory, suggesting cross-reactive memory joined.

In the case of this clonotype: The antigen remains unidentified.

This CDR3 is 13 amino acids long. Per germline, CDR1 SGHTA and CDR2 FQGTGA. Trimming left V 5 bases short and J 7 bases short, with 12 bases between. The TCR alpha and TCR beta cDNA libraries, bearing sample barcodes and UMIs, were generated by 5'RACE using constant-segment primers. TCRdb re-analysed the 5' RACE reads in MiXCR, keeping a single row per CDR3 protein. The sample lists about 240,000 distinct CDR3 sequences, approximately 9% seen once, with 20% to 25% in the top ten. The receptor comes from a man between 18 and 35 years old who had mild COVID-19 (a few samples of this study predate the infection). Cell type and time point are not known. Sequencing was carried out using PBMCs or a T cell subset sorted from them (not recorded which). The chain links TRBV7-3 to TRBJ2-1; D perhaps matches TRBD1 (6 bases). The DNA of the CDR3 is TGTGCCAGCAGCACATACAGGGCGAATGAGCAGTTCTTC. Translation: CASSTYRANEQFF.